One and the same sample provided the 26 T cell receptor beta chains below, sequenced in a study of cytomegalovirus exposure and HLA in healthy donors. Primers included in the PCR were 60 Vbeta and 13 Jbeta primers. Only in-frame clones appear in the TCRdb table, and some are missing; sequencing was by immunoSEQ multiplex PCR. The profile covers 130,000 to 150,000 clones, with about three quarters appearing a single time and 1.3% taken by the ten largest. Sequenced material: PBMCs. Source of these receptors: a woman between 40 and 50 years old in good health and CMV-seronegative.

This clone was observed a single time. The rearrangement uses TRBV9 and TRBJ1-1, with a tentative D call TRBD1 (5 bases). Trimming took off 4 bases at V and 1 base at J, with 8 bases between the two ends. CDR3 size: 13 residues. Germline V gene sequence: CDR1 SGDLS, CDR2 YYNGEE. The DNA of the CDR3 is TGTGCCAGCAGCAAAGACAGGAACACTGAAGCTTTCTTT. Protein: CASSKDRNTEAFF.

CDR3 loop: CASSRGDRGQNEQFF. CDR3 in DNA: TGCGCCAGCAGCCGGGGGGACAGGGGGCAGAATGAGCAGTTCTTC. The chain recombines TRBV5-1 with TRBJ2-1; 12 nucleotides line up with TRBD1. After removal of 4 bases from V and 7 bases from J, the junction contained 6 bases not matched to a gene. Germline loops: CDR1 SGHRS, CDR2 YFSETQ. This CDR3 region has 15 residues.

The CDR3 is CATSRAQGLKGTQYF. CDR3 in DNA: TGTGCCACCAGCAGAGCCCAGGGGCTGAAGGGTACGCAGTATTTT. The gene calls are TRBV15 and TRBJ2-3, with a weak D call TRBD1 (6 bases). The CDR3 loop spans 15 amino acids. V gave up 1 base and J gave up 8 bases, with 16 bases separating them. Looked up from germline, CDR1 is LNHNV and CDR2 is YYDKDF (reference sequence).

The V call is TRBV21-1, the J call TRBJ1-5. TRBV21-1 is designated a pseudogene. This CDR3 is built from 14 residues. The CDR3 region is CASSSGILNQPQHF. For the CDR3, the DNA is TGTGCCAGCAGCTCCGGGATTCTCAATCAGCCCCAGCATTTT.

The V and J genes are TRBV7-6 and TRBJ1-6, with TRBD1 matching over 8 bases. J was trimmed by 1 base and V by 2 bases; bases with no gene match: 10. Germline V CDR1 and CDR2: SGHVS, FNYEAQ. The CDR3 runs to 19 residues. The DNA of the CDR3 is TGTGCCAGCAGCTTATTGTCACAGGGGGACGCTTCCTATAATTCACCCCTCCACTTT. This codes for CASSLLSQGDASYNSPLHF.

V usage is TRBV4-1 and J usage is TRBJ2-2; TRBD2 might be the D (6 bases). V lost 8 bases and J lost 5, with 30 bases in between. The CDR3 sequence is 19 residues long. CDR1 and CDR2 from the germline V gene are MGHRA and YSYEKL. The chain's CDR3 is CASGPTLAGGWNTTGELFF. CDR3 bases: TGCGCCAGCGGGCCAACCCTAGCAGGAGGGTGGAACACGACCGGGGAGCTGTTTTTT.

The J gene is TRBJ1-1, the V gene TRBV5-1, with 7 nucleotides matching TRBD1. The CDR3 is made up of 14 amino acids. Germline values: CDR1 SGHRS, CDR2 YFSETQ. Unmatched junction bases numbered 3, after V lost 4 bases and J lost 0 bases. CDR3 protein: CASSRGQMNTEAFF. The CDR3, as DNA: TGCGCCAGCAGCCGGGGACAGATGAACACTGAAGCTTTCTTT.

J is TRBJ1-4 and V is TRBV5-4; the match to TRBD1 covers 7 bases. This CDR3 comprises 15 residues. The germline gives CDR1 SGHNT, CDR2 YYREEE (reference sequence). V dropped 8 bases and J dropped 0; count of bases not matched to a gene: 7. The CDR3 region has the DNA TGTGCCAGTTCCCGGGACAGATCAACTAATGAAAAACTGTTTTTT. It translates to CASSRDRSTNEKLFF.

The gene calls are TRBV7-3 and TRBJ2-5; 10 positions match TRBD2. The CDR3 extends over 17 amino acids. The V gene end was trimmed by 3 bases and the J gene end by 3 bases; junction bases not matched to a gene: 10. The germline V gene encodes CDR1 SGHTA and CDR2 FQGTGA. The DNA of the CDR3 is TGTGCCAGCAGCTTGGGGGCTAGCGGGGGCCCGGAAGAGACCCAGTACTTC. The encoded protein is CASSLGASGGPEETQYF.

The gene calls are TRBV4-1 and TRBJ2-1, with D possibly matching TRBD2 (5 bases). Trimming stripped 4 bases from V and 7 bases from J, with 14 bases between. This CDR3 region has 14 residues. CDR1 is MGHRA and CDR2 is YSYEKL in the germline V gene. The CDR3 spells CASSREPGLNEQFF. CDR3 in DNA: TGCGCCAGCAGCCGAGAACCAGGACTGAATGAGCAGTTCTTC.

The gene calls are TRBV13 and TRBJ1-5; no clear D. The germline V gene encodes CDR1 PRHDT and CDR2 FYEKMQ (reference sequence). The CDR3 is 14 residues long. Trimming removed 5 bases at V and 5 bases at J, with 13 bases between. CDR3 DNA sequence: TGTGCCAGCAGCGAGGGAGCTAGGCATCAGCCCCAGCATTTT. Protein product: CASSEGARHQPQHF.

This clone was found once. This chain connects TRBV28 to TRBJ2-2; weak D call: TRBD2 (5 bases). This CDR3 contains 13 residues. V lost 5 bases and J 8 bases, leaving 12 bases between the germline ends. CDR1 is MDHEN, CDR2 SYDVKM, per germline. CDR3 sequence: CASSPKREGELFF. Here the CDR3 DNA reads TGTGCCAGCAGTCCGAAGAGGGAGGGGGAGCTGTTTTTT.

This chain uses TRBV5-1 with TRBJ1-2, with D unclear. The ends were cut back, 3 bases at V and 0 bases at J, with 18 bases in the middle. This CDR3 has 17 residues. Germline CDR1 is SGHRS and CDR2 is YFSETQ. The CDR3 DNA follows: TGCGCCAGCAGCTCCCTTGGACTGAGGGTACCTAACTATGGCTACACCTTC. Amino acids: CASSSLGLRVPNYGYTF. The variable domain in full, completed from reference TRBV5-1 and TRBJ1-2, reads KAGVTQTPRYLIKTRGQQVTLSCSPISGHRSVSWYQQTPGQGLQFLFEYFSETQRNKGNFPGRFSGRQFSNSRSEMNVSTLELGDSALYLCASSSLGLRVPNYGYTFGSGTRLTVV.

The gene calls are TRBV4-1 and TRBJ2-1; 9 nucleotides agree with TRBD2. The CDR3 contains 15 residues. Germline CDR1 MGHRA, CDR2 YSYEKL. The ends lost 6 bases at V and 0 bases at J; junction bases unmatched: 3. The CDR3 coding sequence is TGCGCCAGCAGTCGCGGGGGGGGCTCCTACAATGAGCAGTTCTTC. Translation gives CASSRGGGSYNEQFF.

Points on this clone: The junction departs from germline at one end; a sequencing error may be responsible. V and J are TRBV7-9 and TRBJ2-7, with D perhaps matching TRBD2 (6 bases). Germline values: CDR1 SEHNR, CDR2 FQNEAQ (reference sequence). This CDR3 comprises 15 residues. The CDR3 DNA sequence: TGTTCCAGCAGCTTGGGACTTGGGAATACCGACGAGCAGTACTTC. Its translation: CSSSLGLGNTDEQYF.

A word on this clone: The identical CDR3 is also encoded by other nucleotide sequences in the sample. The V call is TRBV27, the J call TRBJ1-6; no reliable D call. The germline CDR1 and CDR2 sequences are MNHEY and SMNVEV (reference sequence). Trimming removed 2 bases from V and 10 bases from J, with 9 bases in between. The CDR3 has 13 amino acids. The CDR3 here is CASSLEGDSPLHF. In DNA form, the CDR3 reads TGTGCCAGCAGTTTAGAGGGAGACTCACCCCTCCACTTT.

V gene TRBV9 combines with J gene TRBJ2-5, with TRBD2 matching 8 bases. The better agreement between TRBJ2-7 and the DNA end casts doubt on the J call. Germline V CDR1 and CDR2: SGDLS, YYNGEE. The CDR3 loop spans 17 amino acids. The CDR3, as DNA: TGTGCCAGCAGCCCCCACCGGACTAGCCTGGATCCGTACGAGCAGTACTTC. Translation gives CASSPHRTSLDPYEQYF.

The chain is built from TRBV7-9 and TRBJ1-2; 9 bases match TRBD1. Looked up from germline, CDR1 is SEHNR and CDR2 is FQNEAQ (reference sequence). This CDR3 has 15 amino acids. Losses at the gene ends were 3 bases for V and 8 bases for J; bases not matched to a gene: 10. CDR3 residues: CASSFLQGALQGYTF. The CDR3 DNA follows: TGTGCCAGCAGCTTCCTACAGGGGGCCCTACAGGGCTACACCTTC. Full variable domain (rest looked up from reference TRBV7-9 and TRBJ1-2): DTGVSQNPRHKITKRGQNVTFRCDPISEHNRLYWYRQTLGQGPEFLTYFQNEAQLEKSRLLSDRFSAERPKGSFSTLEIQRTEQGDSAMYLCASSFLQGALQGYTFGSGTRLTVV.

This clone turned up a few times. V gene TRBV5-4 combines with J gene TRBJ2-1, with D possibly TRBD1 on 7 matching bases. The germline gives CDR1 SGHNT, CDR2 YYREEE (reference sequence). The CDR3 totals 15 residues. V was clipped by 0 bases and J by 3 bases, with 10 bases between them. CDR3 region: CASSLGQGGYNEQFF. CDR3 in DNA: TGTGCCAGCAGCTTGGGGCAGGGGGGCTACAATGAGCAGTTCTTC.

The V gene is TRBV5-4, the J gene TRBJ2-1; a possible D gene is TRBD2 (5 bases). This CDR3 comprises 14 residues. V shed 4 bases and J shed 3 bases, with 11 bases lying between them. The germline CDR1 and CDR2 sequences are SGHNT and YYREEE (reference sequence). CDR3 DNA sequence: TGTGCCAGCAGCGGCACTAGAAGCTACAATGAGCAGTTCTTC. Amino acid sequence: CASSGTRSYNEQFF.

The chain's CDR3 is CASSVDSSPYNEQFF. CDR3 DNA: TGTGCCAGCAGTGTCGACAGTTCACCCTACAATGAGCAGTTCTTC. The rearrangement links TRBV6-4 to TRBJ2-1; possible D gene TRBD1, 5 bases. V dropped 4 bases and J dropped 2 bases, with 12 bases sitting between them. The CDR3 length is 15 residues. From germline, CDR1 is MRHNA and CDR2 SNTAGT.

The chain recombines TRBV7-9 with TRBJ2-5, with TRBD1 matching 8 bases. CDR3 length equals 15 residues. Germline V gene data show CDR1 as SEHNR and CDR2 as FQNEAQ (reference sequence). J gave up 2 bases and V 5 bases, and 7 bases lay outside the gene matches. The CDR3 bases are TGTGCCAGCAGCCACGGACAGGGCACTCAAGAGACCCAGTACTTC. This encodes CASSHGQGTQETQYF.

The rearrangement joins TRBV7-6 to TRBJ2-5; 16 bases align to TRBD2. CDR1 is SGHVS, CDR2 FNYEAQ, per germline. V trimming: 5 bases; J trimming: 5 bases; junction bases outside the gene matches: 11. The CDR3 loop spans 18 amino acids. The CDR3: CASSLRGLAGGRGETQYF. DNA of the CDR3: TGTGCCAGCAGCCTCCGGGGACTAGCGGGGGGGCGTGGGGAGACCCAGTACTTC.

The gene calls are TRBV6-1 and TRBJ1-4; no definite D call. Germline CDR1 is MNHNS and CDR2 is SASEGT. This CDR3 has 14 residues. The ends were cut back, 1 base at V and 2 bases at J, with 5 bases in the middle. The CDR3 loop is CASSEGLTNEKLFF. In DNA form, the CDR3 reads TGTGCCAGCAGTGAAGGACTGACTAATGAAAAACTGTTTTTT.

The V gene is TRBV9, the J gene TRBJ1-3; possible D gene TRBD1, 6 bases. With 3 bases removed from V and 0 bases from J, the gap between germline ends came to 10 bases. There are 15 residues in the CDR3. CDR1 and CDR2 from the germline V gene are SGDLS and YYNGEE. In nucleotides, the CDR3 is TGTGCCAGCAGCGAGCAGGGGACCTCTGGAAACACCATATATTTT. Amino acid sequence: CASSEQGTSGNTIYF.

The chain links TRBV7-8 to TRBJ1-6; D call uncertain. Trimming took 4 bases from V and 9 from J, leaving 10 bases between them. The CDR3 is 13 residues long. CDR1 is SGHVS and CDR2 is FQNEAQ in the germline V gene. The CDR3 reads CASSSIYTSPLHF. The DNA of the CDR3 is TGTGCCAGCAGCTCAATATACACTTCACCCCTCCACTTT.